The 19 T cell receptor beta chains presented below share a single source sample, sequenced in a study of blood T cells in healthy people across ages. With a J-beta primer mix and a sample-barcoded 5' primer, a second PCR ran about 6 to 11 cycles. A single record per CDR3 protein comes from TCRdb applying MiXCR to the 5' RACE reads. Of hundreds of thousands of distinct CDR3 sequences in the sample, 20% to 25% were seen once. A further study also used this sample, focusing on T cells of mothers and their children.

Sequencing input: blood. The receptors stem from a boy aged 5-17 years in good health.

The chain couples TRBV5-6 to TRBJ2-5; D tentatively fits TRBD1 or TRBD2 (5 bases each). Germline-derived CDR1 and CDR2 are SGHDT and YYEEEE. There are 15 residues in the CDR3. V was shortened by 4 bases and J by 4 bases, with 17 bases between the two germline ends. This CDR3 is CASSTSGQSLETQYF. The DNA for the CDR3 is TGTGCCAGCAGCACTTCGGGGCAGAGTTTAGAGACCCAGTACTTC.

The V gene is TRBV14, the J gene TRBJ1-2, with D maybe TRBD1 (6 bases). Germline V gene lookup returns CDR1 SGHDN and CDR2 FVKESK. This CDR3 is 16 amino acids long. The ends were cut back, 0 bases at V and 1 base at J, with 12 bases in the middle. The DNA for the CDR3 is TGTGCCAGCAGCCAAGAGGACAGCCCCTTTAACTATGGCTACACCTTC. Its translation is CASSQEDSPFNYGYTF.

The chain links TRBV7-6 to TRBJ2-7; maybe TRBD1 (6 bases). Trimming took 4 bases from V and 2 from J, leaving 12 bases between them. In germline, CDR1 is SGHVS, CDR2 FNYEAQ. The CDR3 length is 14 residues. CDR3 sequence reads: CASSSAEGAYEQYF. In DNA form, the CDR3 reads TGTGCCAGCAGCTCAGCCGAGGGGGCCTACGAGCAGTACTTC.

This clonotype was observed a few times. Without the conserved terminal phenylalanine or tryptophan, this CDR3 likely stems from a read error. This chain joins TRBV7-9 and TRBJ2-5; tentatively, D is TRBD2 (6 bases). The J call may be faulty, since TRBJ2-7 better matches the DNA end. The germline V gene encodes CDR1 SEHNR and CDR2 FQNEAQ (reference sequence). The CDR3 consists of 15 residues. The CDR3 bases are TGTGCCAGCAGCTTAACGACGGAGGGTCACTACGAGCAGTACCTC. Translation: CASSLTTEGHYEQYL.

Only a few counts were recorded for this clonotype. The J gene is TRBJ2-2, the V gene TRBV24-1; 8 bases fit TRBD1. Germline V gene lookup returns CDR1 KGHDR and CDR2 SFDVKD. CDR3 length equals 17 residues. V lost 4 bases, J lost 0 bases, and 6 bases stayed unmatched. CDR3 nucleotides: TGTGCCACCAGTGACCGAGGCAGGGGGCCGAACACCGGGGAGCTGTTTTTT. The encoded protein is CATSDRGRGPNTGELFF.

The rearrangement links TRBV27 to TRBJ2-2, with no clear D. Germline values: CDR1 MNHEY, CDR2 SMNVEV (reference sequence). Trimming took 1 base from V and 7 from J, leaving 7 bases between them. CDR3 length: 13 residues. The CDR3 here is CASSLFPGGELFF. In DNA form, the CDR3 reads TGTGCCAGCAGTTTATTCCCGGGCGGGGAGCTGTTTTTT.

The chain has TRBV11-2 and TRBJ2-2, with TRBD2 matching over 12 bases. Germline CDR1 SGHAT, CDR2 FQNNGV. Losses at the gene ends were 7 bases for V and 7 bases for J; bases not matched to a gene: 16. The CDR3 sequence is 18 residues long. CDR3 sequence (DNA): TGTGCCAGCACCCGAGGTCTAGCGGGGGGGTCTTTTTTCGGGGAGCTGTTTTTT. It specifies CASTRGLAGGSFFGELFF. The full variable domain, rest sourced from reference TRBV11-2 and TRBJ2-2, is EAGVAQSPRYKIIEKRQSVAFWCNPISGHATLYWYQQILGQGPKLLIQFQNNGVVDDSQLPKDRFSAERLKGVDSTLKIQPAKLEDSAVYLCASTRGLAGGSFFGELFFGEGSRLTVL.

This clonotype occurred a few times. This chain links TRBV6-5 with TRBJ2-5; D possibly corresponds to TRBD2 (6 bases). The DNA end is a closer match to TRBJ2-1, so the J assignment may be wrong. The CDR3 contains 14 residues. Germline CDR1 and CDR2: MNHEY and SVGAGI. The CDR3 reads CASSPSGDQGEQFF. The CDR3 DNA sequence: TGTGCCAGCAGCCCCTCGGGGGATCAGGGTGAGCAGTTCTTC.

This clonotype was counted between two and nine times. This chain joins TRBV29-1 and TRBJ2-5, with 7 bases fitting TRBD1. J gave up 1 base and V 7 bases, and 6 bases lay outside the gene matches. The CDR3 has 13 residues. The germline V gene encodes CDR1 SQVTM and CDR2 ANQGSEA. The CDR3 DNA reads as TGCAGCGCCTGGACAGGAGCCCAAGAGACCCAGTACTTC. Translating gives CSAWTGAQETQYF.

The CDR3 coding sequence is TGCGCCAGCAGCCAAGATCACAGGGGGCGTGGGAACACTGAAGCTTTCTTT. This gives the protein CASSQDHRGRGNTEAFF. The rearrangement joins TRBV4-1 to TRBJ1-1; TRBD1 aligns across 9 bases. Trimming at V came to 0 bases and at J to 1 base, leaving 6 bases not matched to a gene. The CDR3 contains 17 residues. CDR1 is MGHRA, CDR2 YSYEKL, per germline.

This clonotype was seen more than once but under ten times. This chain links TRBV7-2 with TRBJ1-1; D might be TRBD1 (6 bases). Germline CDR1 reads SGHTA; CDR2 reads FQGNSA. V shed 5 bases and J shed 6 bases, with 10 bases lying between them. CDR3 size: 12 residues. The CDR3 region is CASSVRGSEAFF. The CDR3 DNA follows: TGTGCCAGCAGCGTGAGGGGGTCTGAAGCTTTCTTT.

The chain carries TRBV29-1 and TRBJ2-5; no firm D call. From germline, CDR1 is SQVTM and CDR2 ANQGSEA. The V end was cut by 4 bases, the J end by 5 bases, with 11 bases between. This CDR3 region has 12 residues. In nucleotides, the CDR3 is TGCAGCGTTGGAGTAGTGGTGGAGACCCAGTACTTC. The encoded protein is CSVGVVVETQYF.

This clonotype has at least ten counts. V is TRBV6-6 and J is TRBJ1-4; possibly TRBD1 for D (6 bases). Germline CDR1 MNHNY, CDR2 SVGAGI (reference sequence). The CDR3 totals 15 residues. Trimming removed 7 bases at V and 0 bases at J, with 12 bases between. The CDR3 DNA follows: TGTGCCAGCACCTGGGGGCCAGCAACTAATGAAAAACTGTTTTTT. Translating gives CASTWGPATNEKLFF.

This clonotype was detected only a few times. This rearrangement joins TRBV29-1 to TRBJ2-5; no reliable D call. This CDR3 spans 14 amino acids. V lost 4 bases to trimming and J lost 5 bases, with 17 bases between them. Germline lookup yields CDR1 SQVTM and CDR2 ANQGSEA. The CDR3, as DNA: TGCAGCGTTGTCCCCTTACTTCTTCGGGAGACCCAGTACTTC. Its translation is CSVVPLLLRETQYF.

The rearrangement links TRBV27 to TRBJ2-7; 7 bases align to TRBD1. From germline, CDR1 is MNHEY and CDR2 SMNVEV (reference sequence). There are 15 residues in the CDR3. V trimming: 6 bases; J trimming: 3 bases; junction bases outside the gene matches: 11. CDR3 in DNA: TGTGCCAGCAGCCCAACAGGGGACAACTTCTACGAGCAGTACTTC. The encoded protein is CASSPTGDNFYEQYF.

This sequence joins TRBV20-1 and TRBJ2-5; D is unclear. This CDR3 region has 14 residues. V gave up 0 bases and J gave up 4 bases, with 12 bases separating them. The germline gives CDR1 DFQATT, CDR2 SNEGSKA (reference sequence). The CDR3, as DNA: TGCAGTGCTAGAGATTGGGCAGTCGGAGAGACCCAGTACTTC. Its translation: CSARDWAVGETQYF.

V usage is TRBV21-1 and J usage is TRBJ2-7. TRBV21-1 is a pseudogene. The CDR3 spans 13 residues. CDR3 nucleotide sequence: TGTGCCAGCAGCAAAAAAACAGCCTACGAGCAGTACTTC. Translation gives CASSKKTAYEQYF.

This chain links TRBV12-3 or TRBV12-4 with TRBJ2-2, with 8 bases lining up with TRBD2. Trimming at V came to 7 bases and at J to 4 bases, leaving 8 bases not matched to a gene. This CDR3 is 15 amino acids long. The DNA for the CDR3 is TGTGCCAGCATCCCGGGGGGGCGGGGCACCGGGGAGCTGTTTTTT. Protein: CASIPGGRGTGELFF.

This clonotype was recorded at least ten times. The chain is built from TRBV11-2 and TRBJ2-7; TRBD2 matches at 11 bases. Germline loops: CDR1 SGHAT, CDR2 FQNNGV. This CDR3 is built from 15 residues. The junction had 3 bases not matched to a gene; V was cut back by 3 bases and J by 2 bases. The CDR3 DNA reads as TGTGCCAGCAGCTTGGGACTAGCGGCTACCTACGAGCAGTACTTC. It yields the protein CASSLGLAATYEQYF.